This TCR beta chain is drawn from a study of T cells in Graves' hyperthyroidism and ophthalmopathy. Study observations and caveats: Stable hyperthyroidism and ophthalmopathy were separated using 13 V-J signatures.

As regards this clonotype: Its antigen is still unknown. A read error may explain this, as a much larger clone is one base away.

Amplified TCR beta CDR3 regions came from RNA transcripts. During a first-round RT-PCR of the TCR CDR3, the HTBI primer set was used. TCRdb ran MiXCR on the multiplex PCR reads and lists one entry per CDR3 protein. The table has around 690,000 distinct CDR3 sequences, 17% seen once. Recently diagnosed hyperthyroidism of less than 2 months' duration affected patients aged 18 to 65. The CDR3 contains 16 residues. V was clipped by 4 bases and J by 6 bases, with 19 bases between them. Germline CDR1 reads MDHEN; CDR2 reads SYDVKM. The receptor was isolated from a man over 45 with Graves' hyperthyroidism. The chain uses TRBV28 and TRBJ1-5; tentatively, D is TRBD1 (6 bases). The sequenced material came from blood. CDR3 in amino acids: CASSSPAAGVVQPQHF. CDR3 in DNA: TGTGCCAGCAGTTCCCCCGCCGCAGGGGTCGTTCAGCCCCAGCATTTT.